The 19 T cell receptor beta chains in this list originate from one sample, sequenced in a study of CD8 T cells in ankylosing spondylitis. MiXCR, applied by TCRdb to the 5' RACE reads, yields one record per CDR3 protein. Of fewer than 400,000 distinct CDR3 sequences listed, approximately 14% are singletons. Sequencing was performed on blood, either unsorted or a sorted T cell fraction (not recorded which). These receptors all stem from a male donor with ankylosing spondylitis or in good health (not recorded which).

In this sample, this clonotype turned up many times. This sequence joins TRBV20-1 and TRBJ1-1; a weak D match, TRBD1 (6 bases). Trimming removed 5 bases from V and 3 bases from J, with 16 bases in between. The CDR3 totals 14 residues. Germline assignment: CDR1 DFQATT and CDR2 SNEGSKA (reference sequence). The CDR3, as DNA: TGCAGTGCTGGGGGGGGCAGGGCGGACACTGAAGCTTTCTTT. Its protein product is CSAGGGRADTEAFF.

V gene TRBV4-1 combines with J gene TRBJ1-1; perhaps TRBD1 as D (6 bases). The CDR3 spans 16 residues. Germline values: CDR1 MGHRA, CDR2 YSYEKL. The V end lost 5 bases, the J end lost 5 bases, and 21 bases lay between the germline ends. The CDR3 protein is CASSVQAGHLKTEAFF. DNA of the CDR3: TGCGCCAGCAGCGTCCAAGCGGGACACTTAAAGACTGAAGCTTTCTTT.

This clonotype was seen only a few times. The chain combines TRBV3-1 with TRBJ2-2; 8 bases align to TRBD1. This CDR3 region has 16 residues. J lost 2 bases, V lost 4 bases, and 6 bases had no gene match. Germline CDR1 reads LGHDT; CDR2 reads YNNKEL (reference sequence). The CDR3 bases are TGTGCCAGCAGCCGAGGACAGGGAACCAACACCGGGGAGCTGTTTTTT. It specifies CASSRGQGTNTGELFF.

The table lists this clonotype with a few counts. J is TRBJ2-5 and V is TRBV7-8; D may be TRBD1 (5 bases). The CDR3 loop spans 16 amino acids. The V end lost 1 base, the J end lost 2 bases, and 14 bases lay between the germline ends. Germline CDR1 SGHVS, CDR2 FQNEAQ. The CDR3 DNA follows: TGTGCCAGCAGCTTAGGTCTGGACAACCGTCAAGAGACCCAGTACTTC. Amino acids: CASSLGLDNRQETQYF.

This clonotype showed up just a few times. This rearrangement joins TRBV20-1 to TRBJ1-2, with D uncertain. In germline, CDR1 is DFQATT, CDR2 SNEGSKA (reference sequence). V was pared by 3 bases and J by 3 bases, with 20 bases between. CDR3 length: 16 amino acids. The CDR3 DNA reads TGCAGTGCTAGCCCTGTTTTGGGAGGTTGGGACTATGGCTACACCTTC. It encodes CSASPVLGGWDYGYTF.

The chain is built from TRBV20-1 and TRBJ2-1, with D perhaps given as TRBD1 or TRBD2 (6 bases each). This CDR3 comprises 15 residues. Trimming pared 4 bases from V and 8 bases from J, leaving 21 bases between. Germline-derived CDR1 and CDR2 are DFQATT and SNEGSKA (reference sequence). CDR3 amino acids: CSAITGKRGEDEQFF. The CDR3 DNA sequence: TGCAGTGCTATTACGGGAAAGAGGGGGGAGGATGAGCAGTTCTTC.

This clonotype was observed a few times. The V and J genes are TRBV5-1 and TRBJ2-7; D is possibly TRBD2 (6 bases). The germline V gene has CDR1 SGHRS and CDR2 YFSETQ. The CDR3 runs to 18 residues. The V end lost 2 bases, the J end lost 3 bases, and 24 bases lay between the germline ends. CDR3 sequence: CASSFSGPTPGTGYEQYF. DNA for the CDR3: TGCGCCAGCAGCTTCAGCGGGCCAACCCCCGGGACTGGCTACGAGCAGTACTTC.

This clonotype came up many times. The chain is built from TRBV27 and TRBJ2-7; the D is unclear. The germline gives CDR1 MNHEY, CDR2 SMNVEV (reference sequence). The CDR3 totals 13 residues. The ends were cut back, 6 bases at V and 2 bases at J, with 11 bases in the middle. The CDR3 nucleotides read TGTGCCAGCAGGAAGGGTATCACCTACGAGCAGTACTTC. Its translation is CASRKGITYEQYF.

The chain employs TRBV5-1 and TRBJ2-7, with D uncertain. This CDR3 has 13 amino acids. In germline, CDR1 is SGHRS, CDR2 YFSETQ. With 7 bases removed from V and 0 bases from J, the gap between germline ends came to 11 bases. The CDR3 DNA sequence: TGCGCCAGCGGGGTGGTGAGCTCCTACGAGCAGTACTTC. Its protein is CASGVVSSYEQYF.

J is TRBJ2-7 and V is TRBV12-3 or TRBV12-4; unclear D gene. CDR3 length equals 13 residues. V was trimmed by 3 bases and J by 1 base, leaving 7 bases between them. CDR3 protein: CASSFQESYEQYF. The CDR3 nucleotides read TGTGCCAGCAGTTTCCAGGAGTCCTACGAGCAGTACTTC.

This clonotype was observed a handful of times. The chain recombines TRBV6-4 with TRBJ2-1, with D possibly being TRBD1 (6 bases). Looked up from germline, CDR1 is MRHNA and CDR2 is SNTAGT. With 2 bases removed from V and 7 bases from J, the gap between germline ends came to 6 bases. The CDR3 has 12 amino acids. The CDR3 loop reads CASSDGTNEQFF. The CDR3 DNA is TGTGCCAGCAGTGACGGGACAAATGAGCAGTTCTTC.

V usage is TRBV7-8 and J usage is TRBJ1-1; 7 nucleotides line up with TRBD1. Trimming cost V 5 bases and J 1 base; bases outside gene matches: 7. Germline CDR1 reads SGHVS; CDR2 reads FQNEAQ. The CDR3 length is 15 residues. CDR3 DNA: TGTGCCAGCAGCCGAACAGGGGCTACGAACACTGAAGCTTTCTTT. Its protein is CASSRTGATNTEAFF.

The chain employs TRBV7-2 and TRBJ1-1; 12 bases fit TRBD1. From germline, CDR1 is SGHTA and CDR2 FQGNSA. This CDR3 has 17 residues. With V trimmed by 3 bases and J by 3 bases, 8 bases remained unmatched. The CDR3 DNA follows: TGTGCCAGCAGCTTTGGGACAGGGGGCGTAAAGGACACTGAAGCTTTCTTT. Amino acid sequence: CASSFGTGGVKDTEAFF.

This chain links TRBV10-2 with TRBJ2-6; 8 positions agree with TRBD1. CDR1 and CDR2 from the germline V gene are WSHSY and SAAADI. Trimming cost V 3 bases and J 17 bases; bases outside gene matches: 21. The CDR3 totals 17 residues. The CDR3 DNA reads TGCGCCAGCAGTGAAGGACAGGGCGTCCTCTGGGGGCTGGGGATGACTTTC. This codes for CASSEGQGVLWGLGMTF.

This clonotype was seen more than once but under ten times. The rearrangement uses TRBV6-1 and TRBJ2-1; 10 positions agree with TRBD2. The germline V gene has CDR1 MNHNS and CDR2 SASEGT. The CDR3 is 15 residues long. V shed 1 base, J shed 14 bases, and the junction held 11 bases outside the gene matches. The CDR3 bases are TGTGCCAGCAGTGAAGTGGCTAGCGGGGGTCTAAGGGAGTTCTTC. Its protein product is CASSEVASGGLREFF.

V and J are TRBV4-1 and TRBJ2-4, with 9 bases aligning to TRBD2. Germline CDR1 MGHRA, CDR2 YSYEKL. V trimming: 6 bases; J trimming: 0 bases; junction bases outside the gene matches: 12. The CDR3 has 18 residues. CDR3 in amino acids: CASSPGGAGGIAKNIQYF. For the CDR3, the DNA is TGCGCCAGCAGTCCCGGAGGGGCGGGGGGGATAGCCAAAAACATTCAGTACTTC.

This clonotype has at least ten counts. CDR3 in DNA: TGTGCCAGCAGTTTAGCGCTAGCGCGTAGCACAGATACGCAGTATTTT. It yields the protein CASSLALARSTDTQYF. V and J are TRBV12-3 or TRBV12-4 and TRBJ2-3; TRBD2 is a possible D gene (6 bases). The CDR3 is 16 residues long. Between the trimmed V and J ends, which lost 0 bases and 0 bases, there was a span of 10 bases.

There are many counts of this clonotype. The rearrangement links TRBV6-1 to TRBJ2-3, with 10 bases lining up with TRBD1. The germline V gene has CDR1 MNHNS and CDR2 SASEGT. This CDR3 comprises 15 residues. Trimming at V came to 6 bases and at J to 3 bases, leaving 6 bases not matched to a gene. Here the CDR3 DNA reads TGTGCCAGCAGGCAGACAGGGGGCTGGACAGATACGCAGTATTTT. It translates to CASRQTGGWTDTQYF.

The rearrangement links TRBV10-3 to TRBJ2-2; TRBD1 aligns across 9 bases. The CDR3 loop spans 17 amino acids. Per the germline V gene, CDR1 is ENHRY and CDR2 is SYGVKD. The J segment lost 4 bases and the V segment lost 2 bases, leaving 8 bases of the junction unmatched. In DNA form, the CDR3 reads TGTGCCATCAGTGAGAGCCCGGGACAGGGAGGCACCGGGGAGCTGTTTTTT. Residues: CAISESPGQGGTGELFF.